The 18 T cell receptor beta chains presented below share a single source sample, sequenced in a study of PD-1 blockade in classical Hodgkin lymphoma. Measured with immunoSEQ multiplex PCR; TCRdb has only the in-frame clones, and not every one. The profile shows about 8,000 clones, more than 75% of them singletons. Stated time point: cycle 4 day 1 (C4D1), after five to seven weeks of nivolumab. Relapse was seen in all patients after autologous stem cell transplantation, and brentuximab vedotin exposure was variable. The material was peripheral blood mononuclear cells (PBMCs), obtained before the fourth cycle of nivolumab. The receptor source for this set is a human donor with classical Hodgkin lymphoma.

This clone came up once. CDR3 region: CASSLFGGGLSTDTQYF. The CDR3 region has the DNA TGTGCCAGCAGTTTATTTGGTGGGGGACTAAGCACAGATACGCAGTATTTT. This sequence joins TRBV28 and TRBJ2-3; 7 bases align to TRBD2. There are 17 residues in the CDR3. The V gene end was trimmed by 1 base and the J gene end by 0 bases; junction bases not matched to a gene: 7. CDR1 is MDHEN and CDR2 is SYDVKM in the germline V gene.

The chain links TRBV7-2 to TRBJ1-5, with 10 bases lining up with TRBD1. V was pared by 6 bases and J by 4 bases, with 3 bases of the junction left unmatched. Germline-derived CDR1 and CDR2 are SGHTA and FQGNSA. The CDR3 has 14 amino acids. The CDR3 DNA reads TGTGCCAGCAGAAGACAGGGGGCAAATCAGCCCCAGCATTTT. Its protein is CASRRQGANQPQHF.

The chain employs TRBV4-3 and TRBJ1-1; D not certain. This CDR3 contains 15 residues. Trimming removed 0 bases from V and 4 bases from J, with 12 bases in between. Per the germline V gene, CDR1 is LGHNA and CDR2 is YSLEER. The CDR3 sequence is CASSQDLRGGTEAFF. CDR3 bases: TGCGCCAGCAGCCAAGATCTGCGGGGTGGCACTGAAGCTTTCTTT.

This chain links TRBV12-5 with TRBJ2-2; D gene ambiguous. Germline loops: CDR1 LGHNT, CDR2 FRNRAP. The CDR3 is 16 residues long. V was trimmed by 1 base and J by 0 bases, leaving 9 bases between them. The CDR3 coding sequence is TGTGCTAGTGGTTTGGCATCGACTTCGAACACCGGGGAGCTGTTTTTT. It codes for CASGLASTSNTGELFF.

This clone came up a few times. The V and J genes are TRBV28 and TRBJ2-6, with a tentative D call TRBD2 (5 bases). V gave up 5 bases and J gave up 0 bases, with 11 bases separating them. The CDR3 has 16 residues. Looked up from germline, CDR1 is MDHEN and CDR2 is SYDVKM. DNA for the CDR3: TGTGCCAGCAGTCTTGCAGGAGGCTCTGGGGCCAACGTCCTGACTTTC. The encoded protein is CASSLAGGSGANVLTF.

This chain connects TRBV6-1 to TRBJ2-4, with unresolved D. Trimming took off 10 bases at V and 4 bases at J, with 17 bases between the two ends. The CDR3 is made up of 14 amino acids. CDR1 and CDR2 (germline): MNHNS, SASEGT. The CDR3 bases are TGTGCCATCAGACCCGGGTCCGAGAAAAACATTCAGTACTTC. Translated, it gives CAIRPGSEKNIQYF.

V usage is TRBV29-1 and J usage is TRBJ2-1, with TRBD2 matching over 8 bases. With 7 bases clipped from V and 5 bases from J, the junction kept 13 bases outside the gene matches. CDR1 SQVTM and CDR2 ANQGSEA come from the germline V gene. The CDR3 has 15 amino acids. CDR3 amino acids: CSATPRAGANNEQFF. The CDR3 nucleotides read TGCAGCGCCACTCCCAGAGCGGGGGCCAACAATGAGCAGTTCTTC.

The J gene is TRBJ2-1, the V gene TRBV19; maybe TRBD2 (6 bases). CDR1 LNHDA and CDR2 SQIVND come from the germline V gene (reference sequence). The CDR3 is made up of 16 amino acids. V gave up 2 bases and J gave up 6 bases, with 17 bases separating them. The CDR3 loop reads CASSITPSAGFNEQFF. CDR3 in DNA: TGTGCCAGTAGTATAACCCCGTCAGCGGGTTTCAATGAGCAGTTCTTC.

The chain uses TRBV19 and TRBJ2-5; 10 positions match TRBD1. The CDR3 runs 21 residues. Unmatched junction bases numbered 23, after V lost 6 bases and J lost 1 base. Germline V gene data show CDR1 as LNHDA and CDR2 as SQIVND (reference sequence). The CDR3 sequence: CASRDSGTGVFPSGPQETQYF. In nucleotides, the CDR3 is TGTGCCAGTAGAGATAGCGGGACAGGGGTTTTTCCCTCTGGGCCCCAAGAGACCCAGTACTTC.

This chain uses TRBV2 with TRBJ1-2, with D hard to call. Germline assignment: CDR1 SNHLY and CDR2 FYNNEI. This CDR3 is built from 16 residues. Trimming cost V 8 bases and J 7 bases, with 26 bases left between them. Here the CDR3 DNA reads TGTGCCAGCCCGATAACCGCGCTTCTGCCCTCGACTGGCTACACCTTC. Amino acid sequence: CASPITALLPSTGYTF.

The CDR3, as DNA: TGTGCCAGCAGCGTAAAGTTGAACACTGAAGCTTTCTTT. This encodes CASSVKLNTEAFF. This sequence joins TRBV14 and TRBJ1-1; no definite D call. V dropped 5 bases and J dropped 0 bases, with 7 bases sitting between them. Germline values: CDR1 SGHDN, CDR2 FVKESK. This CDR3 is built from 13 residues. The full variable domain, rest sourced from reference TRBV14 and TRBJ1-1, is EAGVTQFPSHSVIEKGQTVTLRCDPISGHDNLYWYRRVMGKEIKFLLHFVKESKQDESGMPNNRFLAERTGGTYSTLKVQPAELEDSGVYFCASSVKLNTEAFFGQGTRLTVV.

The rearrangement uses TRBV6-5 and TRBJ2-3; D is ambiguous. This CDR3 is built from 13 residues. The germline V gene has CDR1 MNHEY and CDR2 SVGAGI. The V gene lost 8 bases and the J gene lost 2 bases, with 11 bases spanning the gap. CDR3 sequence (DNA): TGTGCCAGCTTAAATCCCCTCACAGATACGCAGTATTTT. This sequence encodes CASLNPLTDTQYF.

This clone turned up a few times. The rearrangement links TRBV5-6 to TRBJ2-3; tentatively, D is TRBD2 (5 bases). With 4 bases removed from V and 0 bases from J, the gap between germline ends came to 15 bases. Per germline, CDR1 SGHDT and CDR2 YYEEEE. This CDR3 is 16 amino acids long. The CDR3 DNA reads TGTGCCAGCAGCCGGACCGGGATCGCTAGCACAGATACGCAGTATTTT. Amino acid sequence: CASSRTGIASTDTQYF.

This clone was seen more than once but under ten times. The rearrangement uses TRBV15 and TRBJ1-1, with TRBD1 matching 9 bases. Germline V gene lookup returns CDR1 LNHNV and CDR2 YYDKDF (reference sequence). V gave up 5 bases and J gave up 3 bases; unmatched junction bases: 7. The length of the CDR3 is 15 residues. The CDR3, as DNA: TGTGCCACCAGCCCCCGGGACAGGGAGGACACTGAAGCTTTCTTT. Translating it yields CATSPRDREDTEAFF.

This sequence joins TRBV9 and TRBJ2-3; TRBD1 might be the D (5 bases). The CDR3 runs to 15 residues. Germline CDR1 and CDR2: SGDLS and YYNGEE. V was shortened by 0 bases and J by 1 base, with 9 bases between the two germline ends. This chain's CDR3 is CASSVDQGGTDTQYF. DNA of the CDR3: TGTGCCAGCAGCGTAGATCAGGGTGGCACAGATACGCAGTATTTT.

The rearrangement uses TRBV7-2 and TRBJ2-7; 9 nucleotides align to TRBD1. The V and J ends lost 1 base and 2 bases, in that order; junction bases with no gene match: 3. Germline V lookup: CDR1 SGHTA, CDR2 FQGNSA. This CDR3 contains 15 residues. The CDR3 protein is CASSLGGTGTYEQYF. The CDR3 coding sequence is TGTGCCAGCAGCTTAGGGGGGACAGGGACCTACGAGCAGTACTTC.

The chain recombines TRBV6-1 with TRBJ2-7; 7 bases agree with TRBD1. The CDR3 totals 14 residues. Losses at the gene ends were 8 bases for V and 2 bases for J; bases not matched to a gene: 9. CDR1 is MNHNS and CDR2 is SASEGT in the germline V gene. CDR3: CASGLGTAAYEQYF. The CDR3 DNA follows: TGTGCCAGCGGCCTGGGGACAGCAGCCTACGAGCAGTACTTC.

The V gene is TRBV7-8, the J gene TRBJ2-3; D possibly uses TRBD1 or TRBD2 (5 bases each). CDR1 is SGHVS and CDR2 is FQNEAQ in the germline V gene. The CDR3 is made up of 15 amino acids. V was clipped by 4 bases and J by 3 bases, with 14 bases between them. CDR3 sequence (DNA): TGTGCCAGCAGCTCCAGGGAGCGGCGAACAGATACGCAGTATTTT. It specifies CASSSRERRTDTQYF.